This section outlines one T cell receptor beta chain sequence together with its context. Generated by immunoSEQ multiplex PCR, the TCRdb table keeps only in-frame clones and is missing some. Here the sample spans about 40,000 clones, 80% to 90% being singletons. Stated treatment: randomized to nivolumab then ipilimumab (arm A) or the reverse (arm B). These data originate in a study of sequential checkpoint blockade in melanoma. Sample: CD8+ T cells sorted from blood (inferred from file names), taken from a patient given nivolumab and ipilimumab in sequence. This receptor was taken from a human donor with melanoma.

CDR3 region: CASSLGLNSPLHF. CDR3 nucleotides: TGTGCCAGCAGCCTAGGACTTAATTCACCCCTCCACTTT. The chain uses TRBV7-3 and TRBJ1-6; no clear D gene. The CDR3 length is 13 residues. V was pared by 5 bases and J by 6 bases, with 8 bases between. The V gene's germline CDR1 is SGHTA and CDR2 FQGTGA.